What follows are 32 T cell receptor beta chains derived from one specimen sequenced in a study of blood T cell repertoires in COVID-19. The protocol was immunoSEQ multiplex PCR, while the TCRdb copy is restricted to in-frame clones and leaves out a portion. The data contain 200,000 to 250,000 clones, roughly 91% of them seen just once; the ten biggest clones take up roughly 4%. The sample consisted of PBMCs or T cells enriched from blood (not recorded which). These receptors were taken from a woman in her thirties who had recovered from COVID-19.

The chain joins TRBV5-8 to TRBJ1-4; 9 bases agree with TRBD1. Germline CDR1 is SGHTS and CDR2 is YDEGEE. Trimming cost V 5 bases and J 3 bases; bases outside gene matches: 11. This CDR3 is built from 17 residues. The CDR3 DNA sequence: TGTGCCAGCAGTCAAAGGGACAGGGTAAACTCTAATGAAAAACTGTTTTTT. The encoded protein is CASSQRDRVNSNEKLFF.

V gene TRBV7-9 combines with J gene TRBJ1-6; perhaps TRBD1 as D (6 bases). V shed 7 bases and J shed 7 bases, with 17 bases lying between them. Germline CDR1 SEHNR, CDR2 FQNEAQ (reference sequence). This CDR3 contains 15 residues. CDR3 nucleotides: TGTGCCAGCACCGATCACAGGGTTCGCAATTCACCCCTCCACTTT. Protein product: CASTDHRVRNSPLHF. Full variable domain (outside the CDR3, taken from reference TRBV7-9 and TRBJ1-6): DTGVSQNPRHKITKRGQNVTFRCDPISEHNRLYWYRQTLGQGPEFLTYFQNEAQLEKSRLLSDRFSAERPKGSFSTLEIQRTEQGDSAMYLCASTDHRVRNSPLHFGNGTRLTVT.

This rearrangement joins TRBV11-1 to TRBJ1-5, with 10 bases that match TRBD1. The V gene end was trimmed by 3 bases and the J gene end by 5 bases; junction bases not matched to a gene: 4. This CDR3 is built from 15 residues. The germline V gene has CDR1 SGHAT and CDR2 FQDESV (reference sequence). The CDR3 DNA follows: TGTGCCAGCAGCTTGGGACAGGGGAGCCATCAGCCCCAGCATTTT. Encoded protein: CASSLGQGSHQPQHF.

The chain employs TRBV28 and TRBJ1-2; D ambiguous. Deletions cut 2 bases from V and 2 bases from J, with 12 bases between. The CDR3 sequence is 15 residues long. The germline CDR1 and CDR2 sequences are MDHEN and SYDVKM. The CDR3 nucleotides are TGTGCCAGCAGTTTAAGGCGTTACAGAAACTATGGCTACACCTTC. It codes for CASSLRRYRNYGYTF.

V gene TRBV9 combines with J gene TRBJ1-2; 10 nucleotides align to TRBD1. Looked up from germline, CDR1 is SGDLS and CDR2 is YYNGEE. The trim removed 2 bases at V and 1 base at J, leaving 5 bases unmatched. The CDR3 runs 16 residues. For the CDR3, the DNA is TGTGCCAGCAGCGTGGGGGACAGGGGCGTTAACTATGGCTACACCTTC. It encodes CASSVGDRGVNYGYTF.

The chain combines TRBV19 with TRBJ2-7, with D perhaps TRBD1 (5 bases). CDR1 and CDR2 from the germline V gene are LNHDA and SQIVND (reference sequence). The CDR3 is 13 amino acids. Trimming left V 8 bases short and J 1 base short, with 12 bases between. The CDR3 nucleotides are TGTGCCAGTGCCTCCGACAGTTCCTACGAGCAGTACTTC. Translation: CASASDSSYEQYF.

Here the CDR3 reads CASCGRGSPNEQFF. Written as DNA, the CDR3 is TGTGCCAGTTGCGGCAGGGGCTCTCCCAATGAGCAGTTCTTC. The gene calls are TRBV19 and TRBJ2-1; D possibly corresponds to TRBD1 (6 bases). The V gene's germline CDR1 is LNHDA and CDR2 SQIVND (reference sequence). V shed 8 bases and J shed 6 bases, with 17 bases lying between them. The CDR3 is 14 amino acids.

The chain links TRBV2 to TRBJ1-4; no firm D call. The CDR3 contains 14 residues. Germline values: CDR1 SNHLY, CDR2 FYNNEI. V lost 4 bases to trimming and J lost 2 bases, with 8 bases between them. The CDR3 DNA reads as TGTGCCAGCAGTGCGAGGGCGACTAATGAAAAACTGTTTTTT. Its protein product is CASSARATNEKLFF.

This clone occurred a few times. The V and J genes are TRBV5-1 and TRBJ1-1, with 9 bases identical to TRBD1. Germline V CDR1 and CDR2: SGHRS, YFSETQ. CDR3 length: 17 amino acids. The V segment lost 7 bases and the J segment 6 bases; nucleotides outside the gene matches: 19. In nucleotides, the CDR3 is TGCGCCAGCTCTTCTTATACACACGGGACAGGGAGGCCTGAAGCTTTCTTT. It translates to CASSSYTHGTGRPEAFF. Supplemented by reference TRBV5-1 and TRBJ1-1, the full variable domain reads KAGVTQTPRYLIKTRGQQVTLSCSPISGHRSVSWYQQTPGQGLQFLFEYFSETQRNKGNFPGRFSGRQFSNSRSEMNVSTLELGDSALYLCASSSYTHGTGRPEAFFGQGTRLTVV.

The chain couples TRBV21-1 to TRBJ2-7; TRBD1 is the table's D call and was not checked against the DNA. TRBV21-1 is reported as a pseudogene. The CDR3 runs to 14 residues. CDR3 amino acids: CASSSPGQSYEQYF. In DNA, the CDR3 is TGTGCCAGCAGCTCTCCGGGACAGTCCTACGAGCAGTACTTC.

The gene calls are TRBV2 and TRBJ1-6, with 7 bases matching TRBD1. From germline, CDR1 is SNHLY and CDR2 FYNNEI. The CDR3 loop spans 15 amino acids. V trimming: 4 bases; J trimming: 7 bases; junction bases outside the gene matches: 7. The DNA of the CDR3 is TGTGCCAGCAGTGTTGAACAGGGGAGGAATTCACCCCTCCACTTT. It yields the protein CASSVEQGRNSPLHF.

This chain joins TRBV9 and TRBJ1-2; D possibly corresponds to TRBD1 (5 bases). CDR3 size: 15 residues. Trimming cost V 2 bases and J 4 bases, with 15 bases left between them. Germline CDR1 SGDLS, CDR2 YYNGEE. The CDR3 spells CASSVSQGWGYGYTF. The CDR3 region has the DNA TGTGCCAGCAGCGTCAGTCAGGGTTGGGGCTATGGCTACACCTTC.

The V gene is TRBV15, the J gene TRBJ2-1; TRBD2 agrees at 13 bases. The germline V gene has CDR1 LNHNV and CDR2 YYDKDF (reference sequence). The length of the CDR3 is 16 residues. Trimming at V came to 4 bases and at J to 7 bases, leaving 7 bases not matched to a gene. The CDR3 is CATSTLAGGPGNEQFF. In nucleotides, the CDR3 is TGTGCCACCAGCACACTAGCGGGAGGGCCGGGGAATGAGCAGTTCTTC.

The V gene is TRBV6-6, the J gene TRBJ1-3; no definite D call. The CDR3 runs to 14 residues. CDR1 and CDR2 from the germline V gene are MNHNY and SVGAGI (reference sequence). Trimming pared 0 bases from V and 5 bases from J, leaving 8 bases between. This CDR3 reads CASSYSPDRNTIYF. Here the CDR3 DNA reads TGTGCCAGCAGTTACTCGCCAGACAGAAACACCATATATTTT.

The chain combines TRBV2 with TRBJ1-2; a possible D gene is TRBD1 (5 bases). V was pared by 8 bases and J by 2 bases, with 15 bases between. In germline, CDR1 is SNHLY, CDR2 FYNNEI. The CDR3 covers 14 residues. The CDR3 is CASAKKAGNYGYTF. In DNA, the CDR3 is TGTGCCAGCGCTAAAAAAGCAGGGAACTATGGCTACACCTTC.

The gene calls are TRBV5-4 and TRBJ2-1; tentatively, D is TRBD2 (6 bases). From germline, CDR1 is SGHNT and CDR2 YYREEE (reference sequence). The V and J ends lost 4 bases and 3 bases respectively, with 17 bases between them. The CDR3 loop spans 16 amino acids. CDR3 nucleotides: TGTGCCAGCAGCCTGCAAGGAGGGAGGAACTACAATGAGCAGTTCTTC. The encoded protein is CASSLQGGRNYNEQFF.

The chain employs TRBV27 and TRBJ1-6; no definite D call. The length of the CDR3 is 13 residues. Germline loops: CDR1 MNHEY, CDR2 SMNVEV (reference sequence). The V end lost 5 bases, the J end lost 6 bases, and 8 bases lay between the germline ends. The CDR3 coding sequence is TGTGCCAGCAGTAACACCCTTAATTCACCCCTCCACTTT. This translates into CASSNTLNSPLHF.

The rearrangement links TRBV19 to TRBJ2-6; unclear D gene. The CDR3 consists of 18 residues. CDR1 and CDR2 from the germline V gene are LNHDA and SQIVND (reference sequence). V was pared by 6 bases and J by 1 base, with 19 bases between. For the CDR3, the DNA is TGTGCCAGTAGCCCTAGGTCGGGTCTCAATTCTGGGGCCAACGTCCTGACTTTC. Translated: CASSPRSGLNSGANVLTF.

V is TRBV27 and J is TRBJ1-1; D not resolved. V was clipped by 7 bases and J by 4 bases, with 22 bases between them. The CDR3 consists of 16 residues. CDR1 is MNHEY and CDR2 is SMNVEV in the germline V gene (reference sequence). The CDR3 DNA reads TGTGCCAGCAACTTTTTTAGAGGGTCGGTGCTCACTGAAGCTTTCTTT. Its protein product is CASNFFRGSVLTEAFF.

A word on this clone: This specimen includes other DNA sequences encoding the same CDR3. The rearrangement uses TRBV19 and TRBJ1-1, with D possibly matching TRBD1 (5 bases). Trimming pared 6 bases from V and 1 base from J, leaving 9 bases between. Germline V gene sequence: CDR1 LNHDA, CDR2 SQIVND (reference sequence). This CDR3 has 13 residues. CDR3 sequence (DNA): TGTGCCAGTAGCGACAGTCCGAACACTGAAGCTTTCTTT. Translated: CASSDSPNTEAFF.

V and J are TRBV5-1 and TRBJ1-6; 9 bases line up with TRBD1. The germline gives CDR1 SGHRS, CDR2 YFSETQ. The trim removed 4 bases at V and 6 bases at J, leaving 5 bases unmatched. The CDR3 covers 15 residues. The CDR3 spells CASSKETGGNSPLHF. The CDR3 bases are TGCGCCAGCAGCAAAGAGACAGGGGGTAATTCACCCCTCCACTTT. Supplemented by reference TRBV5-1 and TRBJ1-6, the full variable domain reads KAGVTQTPRYLIKTRGQQVTLSCSPISGHRSVSWYQQTPGQGLQFLFEYFSETQRNKGNFPGRFSGRQFSNSRSEMNVSTLELGDSALYLCASSKETGGNSPLHFGNGTRLTVT.

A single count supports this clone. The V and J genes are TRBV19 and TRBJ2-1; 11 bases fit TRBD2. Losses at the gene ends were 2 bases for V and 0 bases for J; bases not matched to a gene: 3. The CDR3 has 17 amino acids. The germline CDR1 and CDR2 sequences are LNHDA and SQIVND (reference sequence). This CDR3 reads CASSIITSGSSYNEQFF. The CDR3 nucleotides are TGTGCCAGTAGTATAATAACTAGCGGGAGCTCCTACAATGAGCAGTTCTTC.

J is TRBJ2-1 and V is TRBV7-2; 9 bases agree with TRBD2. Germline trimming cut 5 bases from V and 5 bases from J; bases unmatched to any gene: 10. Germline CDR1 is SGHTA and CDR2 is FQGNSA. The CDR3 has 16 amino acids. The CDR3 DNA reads TGTGCCAGCAGCCCGCCCGGGCTAGCGGGGAACAATGAGCAGTTCTTC. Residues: CASSPPGLAGNNEQFF.

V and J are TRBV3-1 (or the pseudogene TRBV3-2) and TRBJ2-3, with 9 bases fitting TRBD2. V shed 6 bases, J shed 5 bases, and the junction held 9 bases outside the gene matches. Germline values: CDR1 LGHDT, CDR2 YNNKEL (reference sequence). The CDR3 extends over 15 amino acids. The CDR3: CASRGKREAVDTQYF. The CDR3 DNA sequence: TGTGCCAGCAGAGGAAAGCGGGAGGCTGTAGATACGCAGTATTTT.

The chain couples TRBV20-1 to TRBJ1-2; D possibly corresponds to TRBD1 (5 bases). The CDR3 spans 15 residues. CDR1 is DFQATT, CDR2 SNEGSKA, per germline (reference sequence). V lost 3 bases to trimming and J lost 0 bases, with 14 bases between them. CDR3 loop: CSASTGPAANYGYTF. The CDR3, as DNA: TGCAGTGCTAGTACAGGCCCGGCCGCTAACTATGGCTACACCTTC.

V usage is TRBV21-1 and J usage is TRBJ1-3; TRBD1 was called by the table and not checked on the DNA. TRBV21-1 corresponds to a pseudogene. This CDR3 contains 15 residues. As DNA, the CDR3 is TGTGCCAGCAGCAAAACAGGGGGCTCTGGAAACACCATATATTTT. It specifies CASSKTGGSGNTIYF.

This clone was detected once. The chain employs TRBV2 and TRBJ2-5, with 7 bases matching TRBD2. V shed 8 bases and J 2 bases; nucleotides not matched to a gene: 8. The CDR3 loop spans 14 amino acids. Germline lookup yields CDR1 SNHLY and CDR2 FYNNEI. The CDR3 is CASPAGGRQETQYF. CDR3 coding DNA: TGTGCCAGCCCGGCCGGGGGGAGACAAGAGACCCAGTACTTC.

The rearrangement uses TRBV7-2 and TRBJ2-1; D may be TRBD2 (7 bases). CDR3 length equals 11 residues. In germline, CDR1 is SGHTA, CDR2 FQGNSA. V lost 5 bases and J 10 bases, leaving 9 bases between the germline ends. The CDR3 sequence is CASSKGGEQFF. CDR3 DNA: TGTGCCAGCAGCAAGGGGGGGGAGCAGTTCTTC.

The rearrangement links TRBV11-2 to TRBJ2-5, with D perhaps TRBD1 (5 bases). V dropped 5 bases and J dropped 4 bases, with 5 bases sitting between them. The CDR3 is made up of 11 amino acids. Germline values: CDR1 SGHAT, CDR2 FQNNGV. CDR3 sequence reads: CASSTGETQYF. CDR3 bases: TGTGCCAGCAGCACAGGAGAGACCCAGTACTTC. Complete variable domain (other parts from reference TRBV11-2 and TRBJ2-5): EAGVAQSPRYKIIEKRQSVAFWCNPISGHATLYWYQQILGQGPKLLIQFQNNGVVDDSQLPKDRFSAERLKGVDSTLKIQPAKLEDSAVYLCASSTGETQYFGPGTRLLVL.

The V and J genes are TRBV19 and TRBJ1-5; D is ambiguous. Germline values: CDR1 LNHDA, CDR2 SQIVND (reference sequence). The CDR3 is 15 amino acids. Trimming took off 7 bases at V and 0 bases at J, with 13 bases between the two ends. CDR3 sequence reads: CASKTQVLSNQPQHF. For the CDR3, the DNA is TGTGCCAGTAAGACCCAGGTTCTTAGCAATCAGCCCCAGCATTTT.

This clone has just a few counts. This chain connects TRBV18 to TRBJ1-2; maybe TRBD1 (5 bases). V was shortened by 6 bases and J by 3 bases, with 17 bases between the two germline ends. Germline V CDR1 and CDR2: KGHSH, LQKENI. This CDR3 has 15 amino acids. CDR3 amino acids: CASSRGTSEYYGYTF. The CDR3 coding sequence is TGTGCCAGCTCTCGGGGGACGTCTGAATACTATGGCTACACCTTC.

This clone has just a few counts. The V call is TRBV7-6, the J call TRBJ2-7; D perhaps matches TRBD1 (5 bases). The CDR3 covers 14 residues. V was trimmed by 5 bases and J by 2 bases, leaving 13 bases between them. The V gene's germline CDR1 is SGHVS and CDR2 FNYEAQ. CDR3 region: CASSPLLGAYEQYF. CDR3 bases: TGTGCCAGCAGCCCCCTTCTAGGGGCCTACGAGCAGTACTTC.